This is a list of T cell receptor beta chains from one sample in a study of early T cells in non-severe SARS-CoV-2 infection. TCRdb reanalysed the 5' RACE reads using MiXCR and keeps one entry per CDR3 protein. Of about 25,000 distinct CDR3 sequences listed, approximately 4.8% are singletons. The sample comprised whole blood. These receptor sequences come from an adult who was a healthcare worker with PCR-confirmed SARS-CoV-2 infection or an uninfected control (not recorded which). Each CDR3 is given with its conserved first and last residue. D genes are given only for firm matches. Rows give clone size only sometimes, using once, few, many, or a class for an expanded clone.

d_gene: TRBD1; abundance: many; v_gene: TRBV20-1; j_gene: TRBJ2-7; CDR3nt: TGCAGTGGGTTGGGATGGACAGGGTTGCCTGGGGGGGAGCAGTACTTC; CDR3aa: CSGLGWTGLPGGEQYF
d_gene: TRBD2; abundance: -; v_gene: TRBV12-3/TRBV12-4; j_gene: TRBJ2-1; CDR3nt: TGTGCCAGCAGTCCTAGCGGGAGTGGGGCCAGGAATGAGCAGTTCTTC; CDR3aa: CASSPSGSGARNEQFF
d_gene: -; abundance: many; v_gene: TRBV2; j_gene: TRBJ1-1; CDR3nt: TGTGCCAGCAGTGGGCAGACCACTGAAGCTTTCTTT; CDR3aa: CASSGQTTEAFF
d_gene: TRBD1; abundance: -; v_gene: TRBV15; j_gene: TRBJ2-7; CDR3nt: TGTGCCACCAGTCCCCCCGACAGGGGGTTAAGGGAGCAGTACTTC; CDR3aa: CATSPPDRGLREQYF
d_gene: -; abundance: many; v_gene: TRBV29-1; j_gene: TRBJ1-2; CDR3nt: TGCAGCGTTGTAAGTGGCTACACCTTC; CDR3aa: CSVVSGYTF
d_gene: -; abundance: few; v_gene: TRBV5-4; j_gene: TRBJ2-2; CDR3nt: TGTGCCAGCAGCTTGGCAGGGGTGAACACCGGGGAGCTGTTTTTT; CDR3aa: CASSLAGVNTGELFF
d_gene: TRBD1; abundance: many; v_gene: TRBV6-5; j_gene: TRBJ1-3; CDR3nt: TGTGCCAGCAGTTTCAGGGGGCCTGGAAACACCATATATTTT; CDR3aa: CASSFRGPGNTIYF
d_gene: -; abundance: -; v_gene: TRBV6-2/TRBV6-3; j_gene: TRBJ1-1; CDR3nt: TGTGCCAGCATGGTTGTAGGGGGGAGAACTGAAGCTTTCTTT; CDR3aa: CASMVVGGRTEAFF
d_gene: TRBD1; abundance: many; v_gene: TRBV7-8; j_gene: TRBJ2-7; CDR3nt: TGTGCCAGCAGCTCCAGGGGGCTGAGCTCCTACGAGCAGTACTTC; CDR3aa: CASSSRGLSSYEQYF
d_gene: -; abundance: -; v_gene: TRBV28; j_gene: TRBJ2-3; CDR3nt: TGTGCCAGCAGATCCCCCCAACCCACAGATACGCAGTATTTT; CDR3aa: CASRSPQPTDTQYF
d_gene: -; abundance: medium-sized; v_gene: TRBV20-1; j_gene: TRBJ2-3; CDR3nt: TGCAGTGCTAGGATCCGACCTGTAACTGGTAGTAGCACAGATACGCAGTATTTT; CDR3aa: CSARIRPVTGSSTDTQYF
d_gene: -; abundance: many; v_gene: TRBV7-2; j_gene: TRBJ2-5; CDR3nt: TGTGCCAGCAGCCGGAGGGGCCAAGAGACCCAGTACTTC; CDR3aa: CASSRRGQETQYF
d_gene: TRBD2; abundance: many; v_gene: TRBV7-2; j_gene: TRBJ2-3; CDR3nt: TGTGCCAGCAGACTAGCGGGAGGCACAGATACGCAGTATTTT; CDR3aa: CASRLAGGTDTQYF
d_gene: -; abundance: many; v_gene: TRBV5-1; j_gene: TRBJ2-1; CDR3nt: TGCGCCAGCATATTCGACCCAACGAGTGAGCAGTTCTTC; CDR3aa: CASIFDPTSEQFF
d_gene: -; abundance: -; v_gene: TRBV15; j_gene: TRBJ1-1; CDR3nt: TGTGCCACCAGCAAGGGAGACACTGAAGCTTTCTTT; CDR3aa: CATSKGDTEAFF
d_gene: TRBD2; abundance: few; v_gene: TRBV20-1; j_gene: TRBJ2-3; CDR3nt: TGCAGTGCTAGCAGTGCGGGAGGGCTGGATACGCAGTATTTT; CDR3aa: CSASSAGGLDTQYF
d_gene: -; abundance: many; v_gene: TRBV18; j_gene: TRBJ2-6; CDR3nt: TGTGCCAGCTCACCACAGAGCTCTGGGGCCAACGTCCTGACTTTC; CDR3aa: CASSPQSSGANVLTF
d_gene: -; abundance: many; v_gene: TRBV25-1; j_gene: TRBJ1-1; CDR3nt: TGTGCCAGCAGTGACATAGGGAGCACTGAAGCTTTCTTT; CDR3aa: CASSDIGSTEAFF
d_gene: -; abundance: -; v_gene: TRBV28; j_gene: TRBJ2-7; CDR3nt: TGTGCCAGCAGTCCGTACAATCCCTACGAGCAGTACTTC; CDR3aa: CASSPYNPYEQYF
d_gene: TRBD2; abundance: many; v_gene: TRBV28; j_gene: TRBJ2-4; CDR3nt: TGTGCCAGCGTTGGGAGGGGAGCCAAAAACATTCAGTACTTC; CDR3aa: CASVGRGAKNIQYF
d_gene: -; abundance: many; v_gene: TRBV7-9; j_gene: TRBJ2-2; CDR3nt: TGTGCCAGCAGCTGGAGGCAGGGTAGGACCGGGGAGCTGTTTTTT; CDR3aa: CASSWRQGRTGELFF
d_gene: TRBD2; abundance: few; v_gene: TRBV10-3; j_gene: TRBJ2-1; CDR3nt: TGTGCCATCAGTGATTTTGCGGGAGTGGGTAATGAGCAGTTCTTC; CDR3aa: CAISDFAGVGNEQFF
d_gene: TRBD2; abundance: many; v_gene: TRBV5-5; j_gene: TRBJ2-1; CDR3nt: TGTGCCAGCAGCCCGACTAGCGGGAGAATTCCGAATTACAATGAGCAGTTCTTC; CDR3aa: CASSPTSGRIPNYNEQFF
d_gene: -; abundance: many; v_gene: TRBV27; j_gene: TRBJ1-5; CDR3nt: TGTGCCAGCAGTTTATATAGGGGCAGGCATCAGCCCCAGCATTTT; CDR3aa: CASSLYRGRHQPQHF
d_gene: -; abundance: many; v_gene: TRBV20-1; j_gene: TRBJ2-5; CDR3nt: TGCAGTGCTAGACCCCAGAGGGGCGGCGCAGGGGAGACCCAGTACTTC; CDR3aa: CSARPQRGGAGETQYF
d_gene: -; abundance: many; v_gene: TRBV21-1; j_gene: TRBJ1-5; CDR3nt: TGTGCCAGCCTAATTGGACAGGGAATCCCAAGCAATCAGCCCCAGCATTTT; CDR3aa: CASLIGQGIPSNQPQHF
d_gene: -; abundance: few; v_gene: TRBV29-1; j_gene: TRBJ2-7; CDR3nt: TGCAGCGCTAATGACGGATCCTACGAGCAGTACTTC; CDR3aa: CSANDGSYEQYF
d_gene: -; abundance: many; v_gene: TRBV7-2; j_gene: TRBJ1-1; CDR3nt: TGTGCCAGCAGCTCAGCGGGACTGGGTGAAGTTTTCTTT; CDR3aa: CASSSAGLGEVFF
d_gene: -; abundance: -; v_gene: TRBV7-9; j_gene: TRBJ1-6; CDR3nt: TGTGCCAGCAGCTTACCGGTCAGCCGTTCCACCCTCCACTTT; CDR3aa: CASSLPVSRSTLHF
d_gene: -; abundance: many; v_gene: TRBV5-1; j_gene: TRBJ2-7; CDR3nt: TGCGCCAGCAGCTTACAGGTGCTCGGAGGGGACGAGCAGTACTTC; CDR3aa: CASSLQVLGGDEQYF
d_gene: TRBD1; abundance: many; v_gene: TRBV20-1; j_gene: TRBJ1-1; CDR3nt: TGCAGTGCTAGAGGGACAGGGGGCGCTAACACTGAAGCTTTCTTT; CDR3aa: CSARGTGGANTEAFF
d_gene: TRBD1; abundance: medium-sized; v_gene: TRBV11-2; j_gene: TRBJ2-7; CDR3nt: TGTGCCAGCAGCTTAGGGCAGGGGGCCTACGAGCAGTACTTC; CDR3aa: CASSLGQGAYEQYF
d_gene: -; abundance: many; v_gene: TRBV12-3/TRBV12-4; j_gene: TRBJ1-5; CDR3nt: TGTGCCAGCAGTTTGCGGGGGAGTAATCAGCCCCAGCATTTT; CDR3aa: CASSLRGSNQPQHF
d_gene: TRBD1; abundance: -; v_gene: TRBV5-4; j_gene: TRBJ1-2; CDR3nt: TGTGCCAGCAGGACAGGGACGGTCGCAAACTATGGCTACACCTTC; CDR3aa: CASRTGTVANYGYTF
d_gene: TRBD2; abundance: many; v_gene: TRBV5-6; j_gene: TRBJ2-7; CDR3nt: TGTGCCATCCCCCTCGGGACTAGCTCCTACGAGCAGTACTTC; CDR3aa: CAIPLGTSSYEQYF
d_gene: -; abundance: few; v_gene: TRBV6-2/TRBV6-3; j_gene: TRBJ1-1; CDR3nt: TGTGCCAGCCATCCGCTCTTGGGGCGGGCCACTGGAGCTTTCTTT; CDR3aa: CASHPLLGRATGAFF
d_gene: TRBD2; abundance: many; v_gene: TRBV9; j_gene: TRBJ2-7; CDR3nt: TGTGCCAGCAGCGTAACCGGACTAGCGGGAGACTACGAGCAGTACTTC; CDR3aa: CASSVTGLAGDYEQYF
d_gene: TRBD2; abundance: many; v_gene: TRBV29-1; j_gene: TRBJ2-5; CDR3nt: TGCAGCGGAGGCACTAGCGGACAAGAGACCCAGTACTTC; CDR3aa: CSGGTSGQETQYF
d_gene: TRBD2; abundance: few; v_gene: TRBV9; j_gene: TRBJ2-1; CDR3nt: TGTGCCAGCAGCGTATTAGCGGGAGGTTTGAATGAGCAGTTCTTC; CDR3aa: CASSVLAGGLNEQFF
d_gene: TRBD1; abundance: few; v_gene: TRBV10-3; j_gene: TRBJ2-7; CDR3nt: TGTGCCATCAGTCTATTCCGGGACAGGGGTTACGAGCAGTACTTC; CDR3aa: CAISLFRDRGYEQYF
d_gene: TRBD1; abundance: few; v_gene: TRBV3-1; j_gene: TRBJ1-6; CDR3nt: TGTGCCAGCAATTACAGGGGGCGTAGAGATTCACCCCTCCACTTT; CDR3aa: CASNYRGRRDSPLHF
d_gene: -; abundance: -; v_gene: TRBV6-2/TRBV6-3; j_gene: TRBJ2-1; CDR3nt: TGTGCCAGCAGGCAGGACAATGAGCAGTTCTTC; CDR3aa: CASRQDNEQFF
d_gene: TRBD1; abundance: many; v_gene: TRBV28; j_gene: TRBJ1-5; CDR3nt: TGTGCCAGCAGTTTGCGGACAGGGCCCAATCAGCCCCAGCATTTT; CDR3aa: CASSLRTGPNQPQHF
d_gene: TRBD2; abundance: many; v_gene: TRBV12-3/TRBV12-4; j_gene: TRBJ2-1; CDR3nt: TGTGCCAGCAGCCCAACTAGCGGGCCGAACAATGAGCAGTTCTTC; CDR3aa: CASSPTSGPNNEQFF
d_gene: -; abundance: many; v_gene: TRBV11-2; j_gene: TRBJ2-3; CDR3nt: TGTGCCAGCAGCTTAACGGGTTCGGCTACCCTTTACGATACGCAGTATTTT; CDR3aa: CASSLTGSATLYDTQYF
d_gene: -; abundance: few; v_gene: TRBV5-4; j_gene: TRBJ1-2; CDR3nt: TGTGCCAGCAGCTTGGAACAGGGAGGTGGCTACACCTTC; CDR3aa: CASSLEQGGGYTF
d_gene: TRBD2; abundance: -; v_gene: TRBV5-1; j_gene: TRBJ2-7; CDR3nt: TGCGCCAGCAGCTTGAGTACTAGCGGGATAAACGAGCAGTACTTC; CDR3aa: CASSLSTSGINEQYF
d_gene: -; abundance: many; v_gene: TRBV18; j_gene: TRBJ1-2; CDR3nt: TGTGCCAGCTCAAGGTGGGACGGCGGCCTTTATGGCTACACCTTC; CDR3aa: CASSRWDGGLYGYTF
d_gene: -; abundance: many; v_gene: TRBV30; j_gene: TRBJ2-3; CDR3nt: TGTGCCTGGACCCCCAACACAGATACGCAGTATTTT; CDR3aa: CAWTPNTDTQYF
d_gene: -; abundance: many; v_gene: TRBV29-1; j_gene: TRBJ1-4; CDR3nt: TGCAGCGTCCGCCCCGGGGGTACGAATGAAAAACTGTTTTTT; CDR3aa: CSVRPGGTNEKLFF
d_gene: TRBD2; abundance: many; v_gene: TRBV12-3/TRBV12-4; j_gene: TRBJ2-7; CDR3nt: TGTGCCAGCGCGGGGGGGGAGGCCTACTCATCCTACGAGCAGTACTTC; CDR3aa: CASAGGEAYSSYEQYF